The present T cell receptor beta chain was sequenced within a study of T cell responses to AZD1222 COVID-19 vaccine. Overall study findings and caveats: The breadth and depth of Spike-specific TCRs increased once two AZD1222 doses had been given. Possibly, clonal diversity was underestimated; donors were largely white British and included more females.

V lost 2 bases, J lost 10 bases, and 4 bases stayed unmatched. The CDR3 is made up of 12 amino acids. Germline V gives CDR1 SEHNR, CDR2 FQNEAQ (reference sequence). The assay was immunoSEQ multiplex PCR, and TCRdb's table has in-frame clones only and misses some. The data show about 92,000 clones, roughly 90% seen once. In the case of this clone: Its antigen remains unknown.

Sequencing was performed on peripheral blood, taken on day 0 of AZD1222 vaccination. The TCR was taken from an adult in good health. The rearrangement links TRBV7-9 to TRBJ1-1; TRBD1 matches at 7 bases. The CDR3 nucleotides read TGTGCCAGCAGCTTAACCGACAGGGTAGCTTTCTTT. This gives the protein CASSLTDRVAFF.